A selection of T cell receptor beta chains follows, all from one sample in a study of blood T cell repertoires in COVID-19. Libraries were prepared by immunoSEQ multiplex PCR; TCRdb keeps only in-frame clonotypes and omits some of them. The sample carries 50,000 to 75,000 clones, approximately 93% recorded once. Source material: peripheral blood. These receptors were obtained from a man in his 70s with active COVID-19. Both conserved end residues are part of each CDR3. A D gene is named only where the DNA matches it firmly. Clone size appears in some rows only: once, few, many, or a class for an expanded clone.

>.|TRBJ2-1|TRBD1|TRBV4-1
CASSQGPGQGDSEQFF
TGCGCCAGCAGCCAAGGCCCGGGACAGGGTGACAGTGAGCAGTTCTTC
>.|TRBJ2-4|TRBD1|TRBV19
CASSPPGTGVKNIQYF
TGTGCCAGTAGTCCCCCCGGGACAGGGGTTAAAAACATTCAGTACTTC
>.|TRBJ1-1|TRBD1|TRBV7-2
CASDRGQFYGTEAFF
TGTGCCAGCGACAGGGGGCAGTTTTACGGCACTGAAGCTTTCTTT
>.|TRBJ1-1|.|TRBV9
CASSEEQGWGTEAFF
TGTGCCAGCAGCGAAGAACAGGGATGGGGAACTGAAGCTTTCTTT
>.|TRBJ2-2|.|TRBV7-2
CASSLASLDTGELFF
TGTGCCAGCAGCTTAGCGAGTTTGGACACCGGGGAGCTGTTTTTT
>.|TRBJ1-1|TRBD1|TRBV29-1
CSVEGQTNTEAFF
TGCAGCGTTGAGGGACAGACGAACACTGAAGCTTTCTTT
>.|TRBJ1-2|.|TRBV29-1
CSVVTQAAANYGYTF
TGCAGCGTTGTCACCCAGGCCGCCGCTAACTATGGCTACACCTTC
>.|TRBJ1-3|TRBD1|TRBV5-6
CASSATGAMGVTIYF
TGTGCCAGCAGCGCGACAGGGGCGATGGGGGTCACCATATATTTT
>.|TRBJ2-1|TRBD1|TRBV5-4
CASSLPGQGANEQFF
TGTGCCAGCAGCTTGCCGGGACAGGGGGCGAATGAGCAGTTCTTC
>few|TRBJ1-5|.|TRBV19
CASSEGVYQPQHF
TGTGCCAGTAGTGAGGGGGTTTATCAGCCCCAGCATTTT
>.|TRBJ1-5|.|TRBV9
CASSADYSNQPQHF
TGTGCCAGCAGCGCCGACTATAGCAATCAGCCCCAGCATTTT
>.|TRBJ2-6|.|TRBV10-2
CASRGSGANVLTF
TGCGCCAGCAGGGGCAGTGGGGCCAACGTCCTGACTTTC
>few|TRBJ1-5|.|TRBV5-5
CASSLEAGVNQPQHF
TGTGCCAGCAGCTTGGAGGCAGGGGTCAATCAGCCCCAGCATTTT
>.|TRBJ1-6|TRBD1|TRBV3-1/TRBV3-2
CASSARQGAPNSPLHF
TGTGCCAGCAGCGCCCGACAGGGGGCTCCGAATTCACCCCTCCACTTT
>.|TRBJ2-1|TRBD1|TRBV5-1
CASSHGTASYNEQFF
TGCGCCAGCAGCCACGGGACAGCGAGCTACAATGAGCAGTTCTTC
>.|TRBJ2-5|.|TRBV7-8
CASSLERIAPLRETQYF
TGTGCCAGCAGCTTAGAGAGGATTGCGCCGCTGAGGGAGACCCAGTACTTC
>.|TRBJ1-1|TRBD1|TRBV11-2
CASSSTGGWNTEAFF
TGTGCCAGCAGCTCGACAGGGGGCTGGAACACTGAAGCTTTCTTT
>.|TRBJ2-2|.|TRBV19
CASSIAQVGNTGELFF
TGTGCCAGTAGTATAGCCCAGGTCGGAAACACCGGGGAGCTGTTTTTT
>.|TRBJ1-1|.|TRBV20-1
CSADKNTEAFF
TGCAGTGCAGACAAGAACACTGAAGCTTTCTTT
>.|TRBJ2-7|TRBD1|TRBV7-6
CASSQLPGQGAYEQYF
TGTGCCAGCAGCCAATTACCTGGACAGGGGGCTTACGAGCAGTACTTC
>.|TRBJ1-4|.|TRBV28
CASRPEGLGWEKLFF
TGTGCCAGCAGACCGGAGGGGCTGGGTTGGGAAAAACTGTTTTTT
>.|TRBJ1-6|TRBD1|TRBV19
CASNQGEVYNSPLHF
TGTGCCAGTAACCAGGGGGAAGTCTATAATTCACCCCTCCACTTT
>.|TRBJ2-1|TRBD2|TRBV5-1
CASSLLAGESYNEQFF
TGCGCCAGCAGCTTACTAGCGGGGGAGTCCTACAATGAGCAGTTCTTC